A selection of T cell receptor beta chains follows, all from one sample in a study of T cell changes during pregnancy in multiple sclerosis. This table comes from immunoSEQ multiplex PCR, and its TCRdb copy is limited to in-frame clones, with some not included. In the table there are approximately 52,000 clones, approximately 88% of which are singletons. The starting material was CD4+ T cells from peripheral blood mononuclear cells, obtained in the second trimester of pregnancy. The receptors here all came from a female donor with multiple sclerosis, enrolled in a pregnancy study. CDR3s include the opening cysteine and the closing phenylalanine or tryptophan. The D gene is left open where the match is weak. Clone size is stated in some rows and not others, as once, few, many or a class when expanded.

d_call	v_call	clone_size	j_call	cdr3_aa	cdr3_nt
TRBD1	TRBV4-1	NA	TRBJ2-7	CASSQGGTGRLGEQYF	TGCGCCAGCAGCCAGGGCGGGACAGGGAGGTTGGGCGAGCAGTACTTC
TRBD2	TRBV9	NA	TRBJ2-1	CASSPRREGSNEQFF	TGTGCCAGCAGCCCCCGGCGGGAGGGCTCAAATGAGCAGTTCTTC
NA	TRBV5-1	NA	TRBJ2-7	CASSGMGFSAGYEQYF	TGCGCCAGCAGCGGAATGGGCTTCTCCGCGGGCTACGAGCAGTACTTC
TRBD1	TRBV6-1	NA	TRBJ1-1	CAMREKGQGVTAFF	TGTGCCATGAGGGAAAAGGGACAGGGGGTTACGGCTTTCTTT
NA	TRBV5-1	NA	TRBJ1-3	CASSLEPSGNTIYF	TGCGCCAGCAGCCTGGAGCCCTCTGGAAACACCATATATTTT
NA	TRBV5-6	NA	TRBJ2-5	CASSFGTPGTQYF	TGTGCCAGCAGCTTTGGGACTCCGGGGACCCAGTACTTC
NA	TRBV7-9	NA	TRBJ2-1	CASSLAREYNEQFF	TGTGCCAGCAGCTTAGCGCGAGAGTACAATGAGCAGTTCTTC
NA	TRBV5-6	few	TRBJ2-5	CASSFGGEETQYF	TGTGCCAGCAGCTTCGGGGGAGAAGAGACCCAGTACTTC
NA	TRBV30	few	TRBJ1-1	CAWSPTREAFF	TGTGCCTGGAGTCCCACGAGGGAAGCTTTCTTT
NA	TRBV7-6	NA	TRBJ1-5	CASSLGGGGQPQHF	TGTGCCAGCAGCTTAGGGGGGGGCGGCCAGCCCCAGCATTTT
NA	TRBV18	NA	TRBJ2-2	CASSSNTGELFF	TGTGCCAGCTCTTCTAACACCGGGGAGCTGTTTTTT
NA	TRBV19	NA	TRBJ2-5	CASSIRQVQYF	TGTGCCAGTAGTATACGGCAGGTGCAGTACTTC
TRBD2	TRBV7-2	NA	TRBJ2-7	CASSLGAGGAYEQYF	TGTGCCAGCAGCTTAGGAGCGGGAGGCGCCTACGAGCAGTACTTC
NA	TRBV6-1	NA	TRBJ2-3	CASSDPGLSTDTQYF	TGTGCCAGCAGTGACCCGGGACTTAGCACAGATACGCAGTATTTT
TRBD2	TRBV10-3	once	TRBJ2-7	CAISESGAGGGEQYF	TGTGCCATCAGTGAGTCGGGAGCGGGGGGGGGCGAGCAGTACTTC